One and the same sample provided the 26 T cell receptor beta chains below, sequenced in a study of T cell responses to AZD1222 COVID-19 vaccine. Measured with immunoSEQ multiplex PCR; TCRdb has only the in-frame clones, and not every one. The table has around 150,000 clones, around 90% seen once. The source material was peripheral blood, sampled on day 0 of AZD1222 vaccination. Every receptor here comes from an adult in good health.

The chain carries TRBV6-5 and TRBJ1-5; 8 nucleotides line up with TRBD1. There are 14 residues in the CDR3. V lost 6 bases, J lost 9 bases, and 10 bases stayed unmatched. Per germline, CDR1 MNHEY and CDR2 SVGAGI. In DNA, the CDR3 is TGTGCCAGCAGCTACGACAGGGGACTTAGGCCCCAGCATTTT. Its translation: CASSYDRGLRPQHF.

The rearrangement links TRBV19 to TRBJ2-5; perhaps TRBD1 as D (6 bases). From germline, CDR1 is LNHDA and CDR2 SQIVND (reference sequence). Deletions cut 6 bases from V and 2 bases from J, with 10 bases between. The CDR3 covers 13 residues. The CDR3 sequence: CASRFTGQETQYF. CDR3 nucleotide sequence: TGTGCCAGTAGATTCACAGGGCAAGAGACCCAGTACTTC. The variable domain in full, with the rest retrieved from reference TRBV19 and TRBJ2-5, is DGGITQSPKYLFRKEGQNVTLSCEQNLNHDAMYWYRQDPGQGLRLIYYSQIVNDFQKGDIAEGYSVSREKKESFPLTVTSAQKNPTAFYLCASRFTGQETQYFGPGTRLLVL.

The chain recombines TRBV6-6 with TRBJ2-3; no definite D call. The CDR3 extends over 15 amino acids. Trimming left V 0 bases short and J 0 bases short, with 7 bases between. From germline, CDR1 is MNHNY and CDR2 SVGAGI (reference sequence). CDR3 coding DNA: TGTGCCAGCAGTTACTCGAGTATTAGCACAGATACGCAGTATTTT. Translating it yields CASSYSSISTDTQYF.

The table lists this clone with a count of one. J is TRBJ1-1 and V is TRBV18; unclear D gene. This CDR3 has 14 amino acids. Trimming cost V 1 base and J 4 bases, with 10 bases left between them. Looked up from germline, CDR1 is KGHSH and CDR2 is LQKENI. The CDR3 region has the DNA TGTGCCAGCTCACCACAGGGAGGTGGCACTGAAGCTTTCTTT. Translating gives CASSPQGGGTEAFF.

This chain links TRBV27 with TRBJ1-1; D may be TRBD1 (5 bases). The CDR3 has 15 amino acids. Germline V CDR1 and CDR2: MNHEY, SMNVEV (reference sequence). The V and J ends lost 4 bases and 3 bases respectively, with 15 bases between them. The CDR3 coding sequence is TGTGCCAGCAGTTCAAATCGACAGCTGGACACTGAAGCTTTCTTT. Translated: CASSSNRQLDTEAFF.

V usage is TRBV4-1 and J usage is TRBJ2-1; TRBD2 aligns across 8 bases. This CDR3 region has 15 residues. Germline V CDR1 and CDR2: MGHRA, YSYEKL. J was trimmed by 7 bases and V by 0 bases; bases with no gene match: 5. The CDR3 loop reads CASSQERGANNEQFF. The DNA of the CDR3 is TGCGCCAGCAGCCAAGAGCGGGGGGCGAATAATGAGCAGTTCTTC.

The chain combines TRBV19 with TRBJ1-2; 9 bases agree with TRBD1. Germline values: CDR1 LNHDA, CDR2 SQIVND (reference sequence). Unmatched junction bases numbered 10, after V lost 6 bases and J lost 5 bases. The CDR3 consists of 15 residues. The DNA for the CDR3 is TGTGCCAGTAGCCCGGGGACAGGGATTACGTATGGCTACACCTTC. This gives the protein CASSPGTGITYGYTF.

V usage is TRBV6-2 or TRBV6-3 and J usage is TRBJ1-4; D is undetermined. Germline V gene data show CDR1 as MNHEY and CDR2 as SVGEGT. There are 13 residues in the CDR3. The V end was cut by 6 bases, the J end by 6 bases, with 11 bases between. The CDR3: CASSPWRDEKLFF. CDR3 sequence (DNA): TGTGCCAGCAGCCCCTGGAGAGATGAAAAACTGTTTTTT.

The rearrangement uses TRBV3-1 (or the pseudogene TRBV3-2) and TRBJ2-4; no clear D. The germline V gene encodes CDR1 LGHDT and CDR2 YNNKEL (reference sequence). Trimming cost V 5 bases and J 0 bases, with 11 bases left between them. The CDR3 totals 15 residues. The CDR3 DNA is TGTGCCAGCAGCTCACGACTCTTAGCCAAAAACATTCAGTACTTC. Translating gives CASSSRLLAKNIQYF.

This clone was counted once. The chain has TRBV7-2 and TRBJ2-5, with 13 bases identical to TRBD2. V was pared by 5 bases and J by 4 bases, with 16 bases of the junction left unmatched. This CDR3 is built from 19 residues. Germline V gives CDR1 SGHTA, CDR2 FQGNSA. The CDR3 region is CASSPLGGGLAGSLETQYF. DNA for the CDR3: TGTGCCAGCAGCCCATTAGGGGGGGGACTAGCGGGGTCCTTAGAGACCCAGTACTTC. The variable domain in full, completed from reference TRBV7-2 and TRBJ2-5, reads GAGVSQSPSNKVTEKGKDVELRCDPISGHTALYWYRQSLGQGLEFLIYFQGNSAPDKSGLPSDRFSAERTGGSVSTLTIQRTQQEDSAVYLCASSPLGGGLAGSLETQYFGPGTRLLVL.

For this clone: The junction departs from the called germline gene at one end, perhaps through a read error. This rearrangement joins TRBV30 to TRBJ2-7; D gene ambiguous. The CDR3 covers 13 residues. Germline-derived CDR1 and CDR2 are GTSNPN and SVGIG (reference sequence). DNA of the CDR3: TGTGCCTGCCTCAAGCGTACCACTAAGGGCAAGGTCTTC. Translation gives CACLKRTTKGKVF.

This chain joins TRBV5-1 and TRBJ1-1; TRBD1 might be the D (5 bases). With 6 bases removed from V and 3 bases from J, the gap between germline ends came to 15 bases. The germline gives CDR1 SGHRS, CDR2 YFSETQ. CDR3 length: 14 amino acids. CDR3 nucleotides: TGCGCCAGCAAGGTCGTGGGGCCGGACACTGAAGCTTTCTTT. It codes for CASKVVGPDTEAFF.

The rearrangement uses TRBV3-1 (or the pseudogene TRBV3-2) and TRBJ2-3; tentatively, D is TRBD1 or TRBD2 (6 bases each). V dropped 1 base and J dropped 4 bases, with 9 bases sitting between them. CDR1 LGHDT and CDR2 YNNKEL come from the germline V gene (reference sequence). The CDR3 extends over 14 amino acids. For the CDR3, the DNA is TGTGCCAGCAGCCAAGGGAGGGGGTCAGATACGCAGTATTTT. Translating it yields CASSQGRGSDTQYF.

This chain uses TRBV6-2 or TRBV6-3 with TRBJ1-6; 7 bases align to TRBD1. Germline loops: CDR1 MNHEY, CDR2 SVGEGT. The CDR3 is 15 amino acids. V trimming: 4 bases; J trimming: 5 bases; junction bases outside the gene matches: 5. CDR3 nucleotides: TGTGCCAGCAGTTGGGCGGGACAGCATAATTCACCCCTCCACTTT. This translates into CASSWAGQHNSPLHF.

The rearrangement joins TRBV28 to TRBJ2-3; D is unclear. The CDR3 contains 14 residues. Germline V gene data show CDR1 as MDHEN and CDR2 as SYDVKM. Trimming stripped 7 bases from V and 0 bases from J, with 11 bases between. CDR3 sequence reads: CASKSLVSTDTQYF. DNA for the CDR3: TGTGCCAGCAAATCCTTGGTGAGCACAGATACGCAGTATTTT.

The V call is TRBV4-1, the J call TRBJ2-4; possibly TRBD1 for D (5 bases). The CDR3 length is 16 residues. Germline CDR1 and CDR2: MGHRA and YSYEKL. The V gene lost 4 bases and the J gene lost 0 bases, with 13 bases spanning the gap. CDR3 region: CASSRLWGLAKNIQYF. The DNA of the CDR3 is TGCGCCAGCAGCCGATTGTGGGGCTTAGCCAAAAACATTCAGTACTTC.

This clone was seen a few times. The chain couples TRBV6-1 to TRBJ1-2, with 8 positions matching TRBD1. This CDR3 spans 15 amino acids. Unmatched junction bases numbered 5, after V lost 1 base and J lost 4 bases. Looked up from germline, CDR1 is MNHNS and CDR2 is SASEGT. The CDR3 loop reads CASSEGGQGSYGYTF. CDR3 nucleotides: TGTGCCAGCAGTGAAGGTGGACAGGGATCCTATGGCTACACCTTC.

The chain carries TRBV6-5 and TRBJ1-3; D unresolved. The CDR3 has 11 amino acids. The germline CDR1 and CDR2 sequences are MNHEY and SVGAGI. Trimming took off 10 bases at V and 3 bases at J, with 7 bases between the two ends. The CDR3, as DNA: TGTGCCACCGAACTTGGAAACACCATATATTTT. This gives the protein CATELGNTIYF.

This sequence joins TRBV19 and TRBJ1-1; weak D call: TRBD1 (6 bases). The germline CDR1 and CDR2 sequences are LNHDA and SQIVND (reference sequence). Trimming stripped 3 bases from V and 5 bases from J, with 7 bases between. This CDR3 comprises 12 residues. This CDR3 reads CASSIDRTEAFF. CDR3 nucleotide sequence: TGTGCCAGTAGTATCGACAGGACTGAAGCTTTCTTT.

This chain links TRBV9 with TRBJ1-6; D is perhaps TRBD1 (5 bases). The CDR3 is 17 amino acids. V was pared by 0 bases and J by 6 bases, with 16 bases between. Germline V lookup: CDR1 SGDLS, CDR2 YYNGEE. CDR3: CASSVGGNSRFNSPLHF. The CDR3 region has the DNA TGTGCCAGCAGCGTAGGGGGGAATTCGAGGTTTAATTCACCCCTCCACTTT.

The genes are TRBV27 and TRBJ1-2, with D uncertain. V lost 2 bases, J lost 5 bases, and 15 bases lay in between. Germline V gene data show CDR1 as MNHEY and CDR2 as SMNVEV (reference sequence). This CDR3 comprises 15 residues. The CDR3 DNA follows: TGTGCCAGCAGTTTACCCAGCGCGGTGGAGTATGGCTACACCTTC. Translating it yields CASSLPSAVEYGYTF.

The gene calls are TRBV7-2 and TRBJ2-3; D gene uncertain. V lost 2 bases, J lost 1 base, and 16 bases lay in between. Germline-derived CDR1 and CDR2 are SGHTA and FQGNSA. The CDR3 covers 17 residues. CDR3 sequence reads: CASSLLVDSPGTDTQYF. CDR3 bases: TGTGCCAGCAGCTTATTAGTAGACTCCCCGGGCACAGATACGCAGTATTTT.

The chain is built from TRBV14 and TRBJ1-1; D possibly corresponds to TRBD1 (5 bases). Trimming took 1 base from V and 7 from J, leaving 10 bases between them. This CDR3 has 13 amino acids. Germline V gene sequence: CDR1 SGHDN, CDR2 FVKESK. The CDR3 reads CASSQVGLVEAFF. CDR3 bases: TGTGCCAGCAGCCAAGTGGGACTCGTTGAAGCTTTCTTT.

J is TRBJ1-6 and V is TRBV7-2; TRBD1 aligns across 7 bases. Germline CDR1 and CDR2: SGHTA and FQGNSA. V gave up 5 bases and J gave up 7 bases; unmatched junction bases: 8. CDR3 length: 15 residues. For the CDR3, the DNA is TGTGCCAGCAGCCCCCCGGGACAGCAGAATTCACCCCTCCACTTT. Amino acid sequence: CASSPPGQQNSPLHF.

The chain couples TRBV13 to TRBJ2-4; 7 positions match TRBD1. V shed 5 bases and J 0 bases; nucleotides not matched to a gene: 7. The CDR3 extends over 16 amino acids. Germline-derived CDR1 and CDR2 are PRHDT and FYEKMQ (reference sequence). The CDR3 loop reads CASSPRDSLAKNIQYF. In nucleotides, the CDR3 is TGTGCCAGCAGCCCTCGGGACAGCCTAGCCAAAAACATTCAGTACTTC. Using reference TRBV13 and TRBJ2-4 for the parts outside the CDR3, the full variable domain is AAGVIQSPRHLIKEKRETATLKCYPIPRHDTVYWYQQGPGQDPQFLISFYEKMQSDKGSIPDRFSAQQFSDYHSELNMSSLELGDSALYFCASSPRDSLAKNIQYFGAGTRLSVL.

The chain employs TRBV27 and TRBJ1-5; maybe TRBD1 (5 bases). Trimming cost V 6 bases and J 6 bases, with 12 bases left between them. Per germline, CDR1 MNHEY and CDR2 SMNVEV (reference sequence). The CDR3 runs 13 residues. DNA for the CDR3: TGTGCCAGCAGCTTAGGGGTTCTTCAGCCCCAGCATTTT. Amino acid sequence: CASSLGVLQPQHF.